This T cell receptor (beta chain) comes out of a study of PD-1 blockade in classical Hodgkin lymphoma. General study points: Complete responders entered with baseline diversity on par with newly diagnosed patients, the results showed. As was reported, newly diagnosed patients showed lower baseline TCR diversity than healthy donors did.

Regarding this clone: Its antigen is not identified.

The CDR3 is 16 residues long. Germline lookup yields CDR1 LNHDA and CDR2 SQIVND (reference sequence). V was pared by 4 bases and J by 2 bases, with 16 bases between. Every patient relapsed after autologous stem cell transplantation, and brentuximab vedotin exposure varied. Sequencing was performed with immunoSEQ multiplex PCR; in TCRdb, only in-frame clones are kept and a portion is missing. Of around 91,000 clones listed, 89% are singletons. The specimen was peripheral blood mononuclear cells (PBMCs), collected at baseline. The receptor comes from a human donor with classical Hodgkin lymphoma. V gene TRBV19 combines with J gene TRBJ2-3, with D possibly being TRBD1 (6 bases). As DNA, the CDR3 is TGTGCCAGTAGTAATGCCCTCAGGGGTCCCACAGATACGCAGTATTTT. This sequence encodes CASSNALRGPTDTQYF.